The 18 T cell receptor beta chains reported below all come from one sample, sequenced in a study of blood T cell repertoires in COVID-19. Assay used: immunoSEQ multiplex PCR; TCRdb lists only in-frame clones, some missing. The sample lists under 300,000 clones, roughly 83% occurring once. Sequences were obtained from peripheral blood. All receptors derive from a woman over 75 with acute or convalescent COVID-19.

V and J are TRBV3-1 (or the pseudogene TRBV3-2) and TRBJ2-3; 14 bases agree with TRBD2. This CDR3 contains 17 residues. V was pared by 4 bases and J by 7 bases, with 10 bases of the junction left unmatched. CDR1 is LGHDT, CDR2 YNNKEL, per germline (reference sequence). CDR3 bases: TGTGCCAGCAGCCCGACTAGCGGGGGGGCCCGGGATCATACGCAGTATTTT. This encodes CASSPTSGGARDHTQYF.

The chain joins TRBV2 to TRBJ1-2, with TRBD1 matching over 7 bases. CDR3 length equals 17 residues. V dropped 6 bases and J dropped 4; count of bases not matched to a gene: 17. CDR1 is SNHLY and CDR2 is FYNNEI in the germline V gene. For the CDR3, the DNA is TGTGCCAGCAGCCGGCAAGGGACAGAGATACTGTCCTATGGCTACACCTTC. This translates into CASSRQGTEILSYGYTF. Together with reference TRBV2 and TRBJ1-2, the CDR3 gives the full variable domain: EPEVTQTPSHQVTQMGQEVILRCVPISNHLYFYWYRQILGQKVEFLVSFYNNEISEKSEIFDDQFSVERPDGSNFTLKIRSTKLEDSAMYFCASSRQGTEILSYGYTFGSGTRLTVV.

V gene TRBV12-3 or TRBV12-4 combines with J gene TRBJ1-2, with D maybe TRBD1 (5 bases). The germline V and J ends were trimmed by 3 bases and 0 bases, with 5 bases remaining between them. This CDR3 comprises 13 residues. CDR3 loop: CASSFRANYGYTF. The CDR3 DNA is TGTGCCAGCAGTTTCAGGGCTAACTATGGCTACACCTTC.

V is TRBV5-4 and J is TRBJ2-7; 11 bases match TRBD1. V dropped 4 bases and J dropped 7; count of bases not matched to a gene: 10. Germline V gene lookup returns CDR1 SGHNT and CDR2 YYREEE (reference sequence). This CDR3 has 15 amino acids. The CDR3 DNA reads as TGTGCCAGCAGCCCCTGGGACAGGGGGTTGCGGGAGCAGTACTTC. Translating it yields CASSPWDRGLREQYF.

This clone was observed a single time. The V call is TRBV7-2, the J call TRBJ1-1; TRBD1 might be the D (6 bases). This CDR3 is 15 amino acids long. Deletions cut 5 bases from V and 4 bases from J, with 17 bases between. Germline V CDR1 and CDR2: SGHTA, FQGNSA. CDR3 bases: TGTGCCAGCAGCCTTGAACAGGGTCGGGGCACTGAAGCTTTCTTT. It specifies CASSLEQGRGTEAFF.

The chain has TRBV3-1 (or the pseudogene TRBV3-2) and TRBJ2-1; 7 positions match TRBD1. The trim removed 4 bases at V and 5 bases at J, leaving 5 bases unmatched. The CDR3 is 14 amino acids. Germline V CDR1 and CDR2: LGHDT, YNNKEL (reference sequence). CDR3: CASSRATGDNEQFF. The CDR3 DNA sequence: TGTGCCAGCAGCCGAGCTACAGGGGACAATGAGCAGTTCTTC.

CDR3 nucleotide sequence: TGTGCCAGCAGCTTCCAGTTCGCCCCAGAAGCTTTCTTT. It encodes CASSFQFAPEAFF. The chain couples TRBV5-6 to TRBJ1-1; D unresolved. This CDR3 comprises 13 residues. Germline V lookup: CDR1 SGHDT, CDR2 YYEEEE. V gave up 2 bases and J gave up 8 bases, with 13 bases separating them.

V is TRBV4-1 and J is TRBJ1-3; TRBD1 might be the D (5 bases). From germline, CDR1 is MGHRA and CDR2 YSYEKL. Trimming took off 0 bases at V and 0 bases at J, with 12 bases between the two ends. The CDR3 totals 17 residues. The CDR3 reads CASSQEGGRHSGNTIYF. The CDR3 DNA is TGCGCCAGCAGCCAAGAGGGGGGACGGCACTCTGGAAACACCATATATTTT.

The chain couples TRBV5-1 to TRBJ2-7, with TRBD2 matching 8 bases. The CDR3 is 15 residues long. In germline, CDR1 is SGHRS, CDR2 YFSETQ. After removal of 7 bases from V and 6 bases from J, the junction contained 15 bases not matched to a gene. This CDR3 reads CASSAAGGYSGEQYF. The CDR3 DNA sequence: TGCGCCAGCTCCGCGGCGGGGGGCTACTCGGGCGAGCAGTACTTC.

CDR3 amino acids: CASSEALISPGGNTGELFF. The DNA of the CDR3 is TGTGCCAGCAGTGAAGCGCTTATTTCTCCCGGGGGAAACACCGGGGAGCTGTTTTTT. The chain recombines TRBV2 with TRBJ2-2; a possible D gene is TRBD2 (6 bases). In germline, CDR1 is SNHLY, CDR2 FYNNEI. The CDR3 consists of 19 residues. Between the trimmed V and J ends, which lost 0 bases and 2 bases, there was a span of 19 bases.

The chain employs TRBV7-2 and TRBJ1-4; D is perhaps TRBD1 (6 bases). Per the germline V gene, CDR1 is SGHTA and CDR2 is FQGNSA. V lost 4 bases, J lost 1 base, and 10 bases lay in between. CDR3 size: 15 residues. CDR3 protein: CASSSNRVTNEKLFF. CDR3 coding DNA: TGTGCCAGCAGCTCCAACAGGGTAACTAATGAAAAACTGTTTTTT.

Comment on this clone: Sequence at one end of the junction differs from germline and may be a read error. The chain recombines TRBV10-1 with TRBJ1-5; tentative D call: TRBD1 (6 bases). CDR1 and CDR2 from the germline V gene are WNHNN and SYGVQD (reference sequence). The CDR3 loop spans 8 amino acids. The CDR3 loop is CASGNRDF. The CDR3 DNA follows: TGCGCCAGCGGTAACAGGGATTTT.

Only a few counts were recorded for this clone. The chain links TRBV5-1 to TRBJ2-3; 12 bases match TRBD2. Germline CDR1 SGHRS, CDR2 YFSETQ. The CDR3 extends over 15 amino acids. The junction had 5 bases not matched to a gene; V was cut back by 4 bases and J by 5 bases. CDR3 loop: CASSPTSGGGDTQYF. CDR3 sequence (DNA): TGCGCCAGCAGCCCGACTAGCGGGGGAGGAGATACGCAGTATTTT. Combining the CDR3 with reference TRBV5-1 and TRBJ2-3 gives the whole variable domain KAGVTQTPRYLIKTRGQQVTLSCSPISGHRSVSWYQQTPGQGLQFLFEYFSETQRNKGNFPGRFSGRQFSNSRSEMNVSTLELGDSALYLCASSPTSGGGDTQYFGPGTRLTVL.

The chain joins TRBV18 to TRBJ2-7; TRBD1 is a possible D gene (6 bases). The CDR3 runs 14 residues. CDR1 KGHSH and CDR2 LQKENI come from the germline V gene. The V gene lost 3 bases and the J gene lost 2 bases, with 11 bases spanning the gap. CDR3 in DNA: TGTGCCAGCTCACCTCGCCAGGGGACCTACGAGCAGTACTTC. Translated: CASSPRQGTYEQYF.

V gene TRBV11-2 combines with J gene TRBJ1-3, with 7 positions matching TRBD1. The V and J ends lost 5 bases and 2 bases, in that order; junction bases with no gene match: 6. CDR3 length equals 15 residues. Germline V CDR1 and CDR2: SGHAT, FQNNGV. CDR3 loop: CASSPRTGAGNTIYF. CDR3 in DNA: TGTGCCAGCAGCCCCCGAACAGGGGCTGGAAACACCATATATTTT.

In its sample, this clone was seen once. The J gene is TRBJ2-6, the V gene TRBV2; 7 bases fit TRBD2. Germline assignment: CDR1 SNHLY and CDR2 FYNNEI. V shed 8 bases and J 1 base; nucleotides not matched to a gene: 8. This CDR3 contains 16 residues. CDR3 sequence: CASRGVNLSGANVLTF. CDR3 nucleotide sequence: TGTGCCAGCCGGGGGGTAAATTTGTCTGGGGCCAACGTCCTGACTTTC.

The chain carries TRBV5-1 and TRBJ2-1, with D perhaps TRBD1 (6 bases). There are 16 residues in the CDR3. V was shortened by 3 bases and J by 4 bases, with 17 bases between the two germline ends. Per germline, CDR1 SGHRS and CDR2 YFSETQ. CDR3 DNA sequence: TGCGCCAGCAGCTGGGGGCCGACAGGAATATACAATGAGCAGTTCTTC. Translating gives CASSWGPTGIYNEQFF.

V is TRBV28 and J is TRBJ1-2; TRBD1 aligns across 9 bases. This CDR3 has 15 residues. Germline V CDR1 and CDR2: MDHEN, SYDVKM. Trimming at V came to 10 bases and at J to 6 bases, leaving 15 bases not matched to a gene. This CDR3 is CATYSRDRVFDGYTF. The DNA for the CDR3 is TGTGCCACCTACTCCCGGGACAGGGTATTCGATGGCTACACCTTC.